The 32 T cell receptor beta chains below come from one sample, sequenced in a study of T cell repertoires in cytomegalovirus infection. MiXCR, applied by TCRdb to the reads, yields one record per CDR3 protein. The repertoire holds about 680,000 distinct CDR3 sequences, roughly a quarter seen once, with 7% to 9% in the top ten. The material sequenced was CD8+ T cells from PBMCs. The origin of the receptors is a human donor in good health (CMV status not recorded). Some clones in this sample may be carry-over from other donors' samples.

This clonotype was observed a few times. A read error may be the cause here, since a much bigger clone is one base away. This chain links TRBV7-2 with TRBJ2-5; 10 bases match TRBD2. Looked up from germline, CDR1 is SGHTA and CDR2 is FQGNSA. CDR3 size: 15 residues. CDR3 in amino acids: CVSSSLLAGGETQYF. DNA of the CDR3: TGTGTCAGCAGCTCGCTTTTAGCGGGGGGTGAGACCCAGTACTTC. Supplemented by reference TRBV7-2 and TRBJ2-5, the full variable domain reads GAGVSQSPSNKVTEKGKDVELRCDPISGHTALYWYRQSLGQGLEFLIYFQGNSAPDKSGLPSDRFSAERTGGSVSTLTIQRTQQEDSAVYLCVSSSLLAGGETQYFGPGTRLLVL.

This clonotype was recorded only once. The chain couples TRBV12-3 or TRBV12-4 to TRBJ2-3, with D perhaps TRBD2 (6 bases). The length of the CDR3 is 17 residues. V was trimmed by 2 bases and J by 3 bases, leaving 18 bases between them. CDR3 in amino acids: CASSLYPGLTETDTQYF. Here the CDR3 DNA reads TGTGCCAGCAGTTTATATCCTGGACTAACGGAGACAGATACGCAGTATTTT.

This clonotype has ten or more counts. The CDR3 is CASSLTEGVYEQYF. CDR3 in DNA: TGTGCCAGCAGCTTAACCGAGGGGGTATACGAGCAGTACTTC. The V and J genes are TRBV7-2 and TRBJ2-7; possibly TRBD1 for D (6 bases). From germline, CDR1 is SGHTA and CDR2 FQGNSA. The CDR3 runs 14 residues. Trimming cost V 2 bases and J 4 bases, with 12 bases left between them.

In this sample, this clonotype turned up a few times. V gene TRBV6-2 or TRBV6-3 combines with J gene TRBJ2-1; D is ambiguous. Looked up from germline, CDR1 is MNHEY and CDR2 is SVGEGT. This CDR3 spans 15 amino acids. Trimming removed 2 bases from V and 4 bases from J, with 12 bases in between. CDR3 in DNA: TGTGCCAGCAGTTACGACGCTGCACGATACAATGAGCAGTTCTTC. It specifies CASSYDAARYNEQFF.

This clonotype was picked up a small number of times. The chain carries TRBV28 and TRBJ1-1; no firm D call. The CDR3 spans 12 residues. CDR1 and CDR2 from the germline V gene are MDHEN and SYDVKM. Between the trimmed V and J ends, which lost 3 bases and 7 bases, there was a span of 9 bases. CDR3 in DNA: TGTGCCAGCAGTTTTTTGCCGGGTGAAGCTTTCTTT. It codes for CASSFLPGEAFF.

This clonotype was recorded many times. The chain carries TRBV7-6 and TRBJ1-2; possible D gene TRBD1, 6 bases. The V end lost 4 bases, the J end lost 1 base, and 13 bases lay between the germline ends. Germline V gene data show CDR1 as SGHVS and CDR2 as FNYEAQ. CDR3 length: 15 residues. The CDR3 sequence is CASSSTGDLNYGYTF. Written as DNA, the CDR3 is TGTGCCAGCAGCTCGACAGGTGATCTTAACTATGGCTACACCTTC. Based on the CDR3 plus reference TRBV7-6 and TRBJ1-2, the full variable domain is GAGVSQSPRYKVTKRGQDVALRCDPISGHVSLYWYRQALGQGPEFLTYFNYEAQQDKSGLPNDRFSAERPEGSISTLTIQRTEQRDSAMYRCASSSTGDLNYGYTFGSGTRLTVV.

The rearrangement joins TRBV6-2 or TRBV6-3 to TRBJ2-1, with D uncertain. This CDR3 region has 12 residues. Between the trimmed V and J ends, which lost 8 bases and 7 bases, there was a span of 12 bases. The germline gives CDR1 MNHEY, CDR2 SVGEGT. This CDR3 is CASGVLLNEQFF. In nucleotides, the CDR3 is TGTGCCAGCGGGGTACTCCTAAATGAGCAGTTCTTC.

The chain links TRBV5-1 to TRBJ2-7; 7 nucleotides match TRBD1. The CDR3 runs to 14 residues. Losses at the gene ends were 4 bases for V and 5 bases for J; bases not matched to a gene: 9. The germline V gene encodes CDR1 SGHRS and CDR2 YFSETQ. The CDR3 DNA follows: TGCGCCAGCAGCCAGTCGACAGGGCTACACGAGCAGTACTTC. Translated: CASSQSTGLHEQYF.

This clonotype was seen more than once but under ten times. The genes are TRBV12-5 and TRBJ2-1, with D perhaps TRBD1 (6 bases). V lost 2 bases to trimming and J lost 10 bases, with 12 bases between them. Germline CDR1 is LGHNT and CDR2 is FRNRAP. This CDR3 has 13 residues. The CDR3 coding sequence is TGTGCTAGTGGTTTGACCTCGGACAGCGAGCAGTTCTTC. Translating it yields CASGLTSDSEQFF.

This sequence joins TRBV11-2 and TRBJ2-1; 12 bases agree with TRBD1. V was clipped by 3 bases and J by 8 bases; unmatched bases: 14. CDR1 and CDR2 from the germline V gene are SGHAT and FQNNGV. This CDR3 contains 18 residues. CDR3 protein: CASSFFRAGTGGMDEQFF. The DNA for the CDR3 is TGTGCCAGCAGCTTCTTTCGAGCAGGGACAGGGGGCATGGATGAGCAGTTCTTC.

This clonotype was counted ten times or more. The chain uses TRBV7-2 and TRBJ1-3, with TRBD1 matching over 8 bases. The CDR3 spans 17 residues. CDR1 and CDR2 from the germline V gene are SGHTA and FQGNSA. With V trimmed by 0 bases and J by 0 bases, 4 bases remained unmatched. CDR3 loop: CASSLAWTGNSGNTIYF. For the CDR3, the DNA is TGTGCCAGCAGCTTAGCCTGGACAGGGAACTCTGGAAACACCATATATTTT.

This clonotype was detected only a few times. The chain has TRBV20-1 and TRBJ2-3; a possible D gene is TRBD1 (5 bases). The CDR3 runs to 12 residues. Germline CDR1 DFQATT, CDR2 SNEGSKA (reference sequence). Between the trimmed V and J ends, which lost 6 bases and 3 bases, there was a span of 10 bases. The chain's CDR3 is CSATKGTDTQYF. The DNA of the CDR3 is TGCAGTGCGACGAAGGGGACAGATACGCAGTATTTT.

In this sample, this clonotype turned up a few times. The chain links TRBV4-3 to TRBJ2-3; D could derive from TRBD1 or TRBD2 (5 bases each). V was cut by 1 base and J by 2 bases, with 7 bases left in between. Germline CDR1 LGHNA, CDR2 YSLEER. CDR3 length: 14 amino acids. The CDR3 region has the DNA TGCGCCAGCAGCCAAGGAGGGACCACAGATACGCAGTATTTT. Protein product: CASSQGGTTDTQYF.

This clonotype showed up many times. The rearrangement joins TRBV28 to TRBJ2-7; D uncertain. Per germline, CDR1 MDHEN and CDR2 SYDVKM. The V gene lost 3 bases and the J gene lost 12 bases, with 12 bases spanning the gap. The CDR3 covers 11 residues. CDR3 region: CASSFTETSYV. CDR3 DNA: TGTGCCAGCAGTTTTACAGAAACATCGTACGTC.

In regard to this clonotype: A read error may be the cause here, since a much bigger clone is one base away. J is TRBJ1-2 and V is TRBV7-2; D gene ambiguous. Trimming took 6 bases from V and 4 from J, leaving 15 bases between them. CDR1 SGHTA and CDR2 FQGNSA come from the germline V gene. The CDR3 loop spans 14 amino acids. CDR3 loop: CASSSETSGYGYTF. The CDR3 DNA is TGTGCCAGCAGTTCAGAGACCTCGGGCTATGGCTACACCTTC.

This clonotype was observed many times. The rearrangement joins TRBV12-3 or TRBV12-4 to TRBJ1-3; possibly TRBD1 for D (5 bases). V lost 6 bases, J lost 1 base, and 16 bases lay in between. This CDR3 comprises 16 residues. CDR3 sequence reads: CASSPTPRVSGNTIYF. The CDR3 region has the DNA TGTGCCAGCAGCCCCACCCCCAGGGTATCTGGAAACACCATATATTTT.

This clonotype turned up a few times. The chain uses TRBV6-5 and TRBJ2-7; D may correspond to TRBD1 or TRBD2 (5 bases each). The CDR3 has 16 residues. In germline, CDR1 is MNHEY, CDR2 SVGAGI. The ends were cut back, 7 bases at V and 2 bases at J, with 21 bases in the middle. CDR3 loop: CASNEGPLLSTYEQYF. As DNA, the CDR3 is TGTGCCAGCAACGAGGGACCGCTTCTCTCTACCTACGAGCAGTACTTC.

This clonotype was seen ten or more times. This chain uses TRBV7-8 with TRBJ2-4; 8 bases align to TRBD2. The V gene end was trimmed by 5 bases and the J gene end by 1 base; junction bases not matched to a gene: 10. The CDR3 totals 17 residues. Germline V gene lookup returns CDR1 SGHVS and CDR2 FQNEAQ. This CDR3 reads CASSPRGGKGAKNIQYF. In nucleotides, the CDR3 is TGTGCCAGCAGCCCACGGGGGGGAAAGGGGGCCAAAAACATTCAGTACTTC. Full variable domain (missing parts from reference TRBV7-8 and TRBJ2-4): GAGVSQSPRYKVAKRGQDVALRCDPISGHVSLFWYQQALGQGPEFLTYFQNEAQLDKSGLPSDRFFAERPEGSVSTLKIQRTQQEDSAVYLCASSPRGGKGAKNIQYFGAGTRLSVL.

Turning to this clonotype: This may stem from a read error, because a much larger clone lies one nucleotide away. The chain links TRBV12-3 or TRBV12-4 to TRBJ2-5; tentatively, D is TRBD2 (6 bases). V was pared by 6 bases and J by 12 bases, with 14 bases between. CDR3 size: 11 residues. The CDR3 nucleotides are TGTGCCAGCAGACTCGGGACTGGCGAGTACTTC. Its translation is CASRLGTGEYF.

The chain recombines TRBV29-1 with TRBJ2-5; 15 bases are a match to TRBD2. CDR1 and CDR2 from the germline V gene are SQVTM and ANQGSEA. Losses at the gene ends were 5 bases for V and 4 bases for J; bases not matched to a gene: 14. The length of the CDR3 is 18 residues. The CDR3 nucleotides read TGCAGCGTTCTTGGGACTAGCGGGGGGCCATTCCCCCCAGAGACCCAGTACTTC. This encodes CSVLGTSGGPFPPETQYF.

The CDR3 protein is CASSPSGLAGYTYNEQFF. CDR3 nucleotides: TGTGCCAGCAGCCCTTCGGGGCTAGCGGGTTATACCTACAATGAGCAGTTCTTC. The rearrangement links TRBV6-2 or TRBV6-3 to TRBJ2-1, with 8 bases fitting TRBD2. CDR3 length: 18 amino acids. Per germline, CDR1 MNHEY and CDR2 SVGEGT. V shed 6 bases, J shed 2 bases, and the junction held 15 bases outside the gene matches.

The genes are TRBV20-1 and TRBJ2-5, with D perhaps being TRBD1 or TRBD2 (6 bases each). The V gene lost 7 bases and the J gene lost 4 bases, with 13 bases spanning the gap. The CDR3 consists of 12 residues. The germline V gene encodes CDR1 DFQATT and CDR2 SNEGSKA (reference sequence). The CDR3 region has the DNA TGCAGTGAAACGGGGGCGGGAGAGACCCAGTACTTC. Encoded protein: CSETGAGETQYF.

This clonotype was observed a handful of times. The V and J genes are TRBV4-1 and TRBJ1-6; tentative D call: TRBD1 (5 bases). The CDR3 is 14 residues long. V gave up 1 base and J gave up 10 bases, with 11 bases separating them. Germline CDR1 reads MGHRA; CDR2 reads YSYEKL. For the CDR3, the DNA is TGCGCCAGCAGCCAAGGGCAGGGAGGCTCACCCCTCCACTTT. Encoded protein: CASSQGQGGSPLHF.

To note about this clonotype: Germline is not matched at one junction end, which may reflect a read error. The chain carries TRBV24-1 and TRBJ2-3; no definite D call. The germline gives CDR1 KGHDR, CDR2 SFDVKD. The CDR3 contains 13 residues. The CDR3 DNA reads TGTGCCACCAGTGACCCAAAGCTTGATACGCTGTATTTT. Its protein product is CATSDPKLDTLYF.

The gene calls are TRBV7-2 and TRBJ2-3, with TRBD2 as a possible D gene (5 bases). The V end was cut by 4 bases, the J end by 4 bases, with 12 bases between. The CDR3 totals 14 residues. Germline-derived CDR1 and CDR2 are SGHTA and FQGNSA. The CDR3: CASSSLDGADTQYF. The CDR3 DNA is TGTGCCAGCAGCTCCTTGGACGGGGCAGATACGCAGTATTTT.

This chain links TRBV7-9 with TRBJ2-1, with D perhaps assigned TRBD1 or TRBD2 (6 bases each). The CDR3 is made up of 16 amino acids. Germline CDR1 SEHNR, CDR2 FQNEAQ (reference sequence). Trimming cost V 4 bases and J 5 bases, with 18 bases left between them. CDR3 DNA sequence: TGTGCCAGCAGCTCGATACGGCAGGGGACTCACAATGAGCAGTTCTTC. This codes for CASSSIRQGTHNEQFF.

As to this clonotype: Being one base from a much bigger clone, this may be a read error. The chain employs TRBV7-8 and TRBJ2-5; perhaps D is TRBD1 or TRBD2 (5 bases each). The tail of the sequence fits TRBJ2-1 better, so the J call may be wrong. The CDR3 totals 15 residues. Germline V gene sequence: CDR1 SGHVS, CDR2 FQNEAQ. The CDR3: CASSPLGEGRETQFF. DNA of the CDR3: TGTGCCAGCAGCCCCCTGGGAGAGGGACGTGAGACCCAGTTCTTC.

In this sample, this clonotype turned up many times. This chain uses TRBV7-6 with TRBJ2-6, with D tentatively TRBD1 or TRBD2 (6 bases each). CDR3 length equals 16 residues. V gave up 1 base and J gave up 5 bases, with 12 bases separating them. Germline CDR1 and CDR2: SGHVS and FNYEAQ. The CDR3 loop reads CASSLEWGAWANVLTF. CDR3 sequence (DNA): TGTGCCAGCAGCTTAGAGTGGGGGGCCTGGGCCAACGTCCTGACTTTC.

Of note for this clonotype: A read error may be the cause here, since a much bigger clone is one base away. The chain carries TRBV7-9 and TRBJ2-3; D may be TRBD1 (5 bases). The V gene's germline CDR1 is SEHNR and CDR2 FQNEAQ (reference sequence). The CDR3 extends over 12 amino acids. V dropped 4 bases and J dropped 7 bases, with 9 bases sitting between them. Here the CDR3 DNA reads TGTGCCAGCAGCTCAAACAGGAATACGCAGTATTTT. Translated, it gives CASSSNRNTQYF.

This clonotype was seen a few times. The chain is built from TRBV13 and TRBJ2-1, with no clear D. The CDR3 has 12 amino acids. Germline values: CDR1 PRHDT, CDR2 FYEKMQ (reference sequence). V lost 2 bases and J lost 7, with 6 bases in between. CDR3 sequence (DNA): TGTGCCAGCAGCTTAAATATGAATGAGCAGTTCTTC. As protein: CASSLNMNEQFF. Filled out from reference TRBV13 and TRBJ2-1, the complete variable domain reads AAGVIQSPRHLIKEKRETATLKCYPIPRHDTVYWYQQGPGQDPQFLISFYEKMQSDKGSIPDRFSAQQFSDYHSELNMSSLELGDSALYFCASSLNMNEQFFGPGTRLTVL.

This clonotype appeared many times. The gene calls are TRBV7-8 and TRBJ2-5; no reliable D call. This CDR3 region has 14 residues. Per germline, CDR1 SGHVS and CDR2 FQNEAQ. Trimming took off 7 bases at V and 5 bases at J, with 17 bases between the two ends. CDR3 sequence: CASNMLGDSETQYF. The CDR3 DNA follows: TGTGCCAGCAACATGCTTGGGGATTCGGAGACCCAGTACTTC.

This clonotype has at least ten counts. The genes are TRBV7-8 and TRBJ2-5; 7 nucleotides line up with TRBD1. J was trimmed by 5 bases and V by 5 bases; bases with no gene match: 8. The CDR3 contains 14 residues. CDR1 and CDR2 from the germline V gene are SGHVS and FQNEAQ. The CDR3 loop reads CASSPPTGSETQYF. CDR3 DNA sequence: TGTGCCAGCAGCCCACCGACAGGGTCTGAGACCCAGTACTTC.